These T cell receptor beta chains were read from a single sample in a study of response to subunit inactivated influenza vaccine. TCRdb reprocessed the RT-PCR reads with MiXCR, giving one entry per CDR3 protein. The sample yields about 780,000 distinct CDR3 sequences, less than 20% seen once. The sequences come from PBMCs from blood, collected 4 to 6 days after vaccination. These receptor sequences come from a man aged 50-60 years who received an inactivated influenza vaccine. CDR3s include the opening cysteine and the closing phenylalanine or tryptophan. D genes are given only for firm matches. The listing skips clone size in some rows; elsewhere it reads once, few, many or a size class.

-	TRBV4-3	TRBJ2-3	-	CASSQDHASTDTQYF	TGCGCCAGCAGCCAAGACCACGCTAGCACAGATACGCAGTATTTT
-	TRBV4-1	TRBJ2-7	-	CASSQGQAAYEQYF	TGCGCCAGCAGCCAAGGACAGGCCGCCTACGAGCAGTACTTC
-	TRBV5-1	TRBJ2-7	TRBD2	CASSPGLAGGIYEQYF	TGCGCCAGCAGCCCCGGACTAGCGGGAGGGATATACGAGCAGTACTTC
-	TRBV7-7	TRBJ2-5	TRBD1	CASSPLGTGQETQYF	TGTGCTAGCAGCCCCCTCGGGACAGGCCAAGAGACCCAGTACTTC
once	TRBV6-2/TRBV6-3	TRBJ1-1	-	CASSYSRYADSAFF	TGTGCCAGCAGTTACTCGAGATACGCGGATTCCGCTTTCTTT
-	TRBV6-1	TRBJ2-1	-	CASSEGVPPNEQFF	TGTGCCAGCAGTGAAGGAGTTCCCCCCAATGAGCAGTTCTTC
few	TRBV4-2	TRBJ2-1	TRBD2	CASSQARTSGLNEQFF	TGTGCCAGCAGCCAAGCTCGGACTAGCGGACTAAATGAGCAGTTCTTC
-	TRBV20-1	TRBJ1-5	-	CSASRSYSNQPQHF	TGCAGTGCTAGCAGGAGTTATAGCAATCAGCCCCAGCATTTT
few	TRBV29-1	TRBJ1-1	TRBD1	CSVLGTGSFAEAFF	TGCAGCGTTTTGGGGACAGGGTCCTTCGCTGAAGCTTTCTTT
many	TRBV10-2	TRBJ2-7	TRBD2	CASKWTSGGRFTYEQYF	TGCGCCAGCAAGTGGACTAGCGGGGGAAGATTTACCTACGAGCAGTACTTC
-	TRBV20-1	TRBJ2-7	TRBD1	CSARETTGGGEQYF	TGCAGTGCTAGAGAGACAACAGGGGGCGGGGAGCAGTACTTC
many	TRBV29-1	TRBJ2-1	-	CSVDRLDEQFF	TGCAGCGTTGACCGGCTGGATGAGCAGTTCTTC
-	TRBV20-1	TRBJ2-7	-	CSAIPRPGYEQYF	TGCAGTGCTATCCCTCGGCCGGGTTACGAGCAGTACTTC
few	TRBV12-3/TRBV12-4	TRBJ1-1	TRBD1	CASRDRGRVRTEAFF	TGTGCCAGCAGGGACAGGGGCAGGGTTCGTACTGAAGCTTTCTTT
many	TRBV20-1	TRBJ2-1	-	CSAVEGPLSYNEQFF	TGCAGTGCTGTCGAGGGGCCCCTGTCCTACAATGAGCAGTTCTTC
-	TRBV14	TRBJ2-3	-	CASSPSYGTPLSTDTQYF	TGTGCCAGCAGCCCCTCTTATGGGACGCCACTAAGCACAGATACGCAGTATTTT
few	TRBV5-1	TRBJ2-1	TRBD1	CASMTGGTNNEQFF	TGCGCCAGCATGACAGGGGGCACTAACAATGAGCAGTTCTTC
-	TRBV9	TRBJ2-7	TRBD2	CASSVGPGGTYEQYF	TGTGCCAGCAGCGTAGGTCCGGGAGGGACCTACGAGCAGTACTTC